This T cell receptor (beta chain) appears in the sequencing data of a study of T cell changes during pregnancy in multiple sclerosis. The CDR3 runs to 12 residues. V was trimmed by 4 bases and J by 2 bases, leaving 4 bases between them. Germline V CDR1 and CDR2: KGHSH, LQKENI. The data were produced by immunoSEQ multiplex PCR, yet TCRdb's version contains in-frame clones alone and is incomplete. Counted here are roughly 99,000 clones, around 92% occurring once; the ten biggest clones make up roughly 0.82%. The sequencing here drew on peripheral blood, taken in the third trimester of pregnancy. This clonotype was obtained from a female donor in good health, enrolled as a control in a pregnancy study. V gene TRBV18 combines with J gene TRBJ2-3, with D hard to call. This CDR3 reads CASSLLTDTQYF. CDR3 coding DNA: TGTGCCAGCTCACTTCTCACAGATACGCAGTATTTT.